These 25 T cell receptor beta chains originate from one sample sequenced in a study of tumor-infiltrating lymphocytes in primary liver carcinoma. Total RNA amounting to approximately 460 ng was the source from which TCR beta cDNA was made with a constant-region primer. Sequencing libraries for TCR beta derived from three nested multiplex PCR rounds that used slightly modified ARM-PCR. For approximately 10 cycles apiece, the opening two PCR rounds ran with TRBV1-TRBV30 forward primers and a C-beta reverse primer. Each CDR3 protein gets one entry after TCRdb re-called the multiplex PCR reads with MiXCR. Of 85,000 to 100,000 distinct CDR3 sequences in the sample, approximately 72% were seen once. Extraction of RNA together with DNA used 20-30 mg of unsorted bulk tissue. Source material: tumor-adjacent normal liver tissue. These receptors originate from a man in his forties with primary liver carcinoma and hepatitis B virus infection.

Remarks on this clonotype: The final CDR3 position lacks the conserved phenylalanine or tryptophan, pointing to a likely read error. The V call is TRBV7-9, the J call TRBJ2-1, with D perhaps matching TRBD2 (5 bases). The CDR3 is 12 amino acids. Between the trimmed V and J ends, which lost 9 bases and 6 bases, there was a span of 12 bases. Germline V gives CDR1 SEHNR, CDR2 FQNEAQ (reference sequence). CDR3 amino acids: CASSTTSNEQFL. Written as DNA, the CDR3 is TGTGCCAGTAGCACTACTAGCAATGAGCAGTTCCTC.

About this clonotype: A junction boundary mismatches the germline segment, possibly from a read error. The V call is TRBV4-1, the J call TRBJ2-3; tentatively, D is TRBD2 (10 bases). CDR1 MGHRA and CDR2 YSYEKL come from the germline V gene. The CDR3 contains 24 residues. CDR3 DNA sequence: TGCGCCTGCAGCCAGCCTGCAGGGACAGGGATCGCTAGCGGGAGTAGGCCCGGCACAGATACGCAGTATTTT. Translated, it gives CACSQPAGTGIASGSRPGTDTQYF.

For this clonotype: At one of its ends the junction is not consistent with the germline gene, which may arise from a read error. V usage is TRBV28 and J usage is TRBJ2-2; the D call may be TRBD1 or TRBD2 (6 bases each). The CDR3 has 16 residues. Germline V gene sequence: CDR1 MDHEN, CDR2 SYDVKM. The CDR3 here is CASSGGQQGLTGELLF. The CDR3 DNA is TGTGCCAGCAGTGGGGGTCAACAGGGACTTACCGGGGAGCTGCTTTTT.

Regarding this clonotype: It may be a read error: a sequence one base away is much more abundant. The chain links TRBV7-8 to TRBJ1-4; TRBD1 matches at 8 bases. Germline V lookup: CDR1 SGHVS, CDR2 FQNEAQ. Trimming at V came to 0 bases and at J to 10 bases, leaving 16 bases not matched to a gene. The CDR3 sequence is 18 residues long. This CDR3 reads CASSLAGTGTHPEGKLFF. CDR3 DNA sequence: TGTGCCAGCAGCTTAGCGGGGACAGGTACTCACCCGGAAGGAAAACTGTTTTTT.

Comments on this clonotype: The junction shows a germline mismatch at one end, possibly a read error. The chain carries TRBV11-2 and TRBJ2-2, with TRBD2 as a possible D gene (5 bases). CDR3 size: 15 residues. The germline gives CDR1 SGHAT, CDR2 FQNNGV. CDR3 bases: TGTGCCAGCAGTCCATGGACTGCGAACACCGGGGAGCTGTTATTT. Translation gives CASSPWTANTGELLF.

This clonotype was found a few times. This may arise from a read error, as a much more abundant clone is one base away. V usage is TRBV29-1 and J usage is TRBJ2-1, with TRBD2 matching 8 bases. Germline CDR1 reads SQVTM; CDR2 reads ANQGSEA. The CDR3 sequence is 14 residues long. V gave up 6 bases and J gave up 3 bases; unmatched junction bases: 7. This chain's CDR3 is CSVPTSGHYNEQFF. DNA for the CDR3: TGCAGCGTGCCCACTAGCGGACACTACAATGAGCAGTTCTTC.

Regarding this clonotype: The junction and the germline gene differ at one end; a read error may be behind it. This chain uses TRBV29-1 with TRBJ2-5, with D perhaps TRBD2 (5 bases). This CDR3 is built from 13 residues. Germline CDR1 SQVTM, CDR2 ANQGSEA. The CDR3 DNA reads as TGCAACGTTGAGGGCCTTAACAAAGTGACCCAGTACTTC. Its protein product is CNVEGLNKVTQYF.

This clonotype was recorded at least ten times. CDR3 protein: CASSKQPFPSEQYF. The DNA of the CDR3 is TGTGCCAGCAGTAAGCAGCCTTTTCCCAGCGAGCAGTACTTC. J is TRBJ2-7 and V is TRBV12-3 or TRBV12-4; D unclear. V lost 5 bases and J 6 bases, leaving 17 bases between the germline ends. The CDR3 totals 14 residues.

About this clonotype itself: At one end, the junction sequence differs from germline, possibly due to a read error. This chain joins TRBV29-1 and TRBJ2-7; D uncertain. CDR3 length: 13 amino acids. Germline values: CDR1 SQVTM, CDR2 ANQGSEA. The CDR3: CGVGNGASHEQYF. CDR3 coding DNA: TGCGGCGTTGGAAACGGTGCTTCCCACGAGCAGTACTTC.

Notes on this clonotype: At one of its ends the junction is not consistent with the germline gene, which may arise from a read error. In nucleotides, the CDR3 is TGCAGCGCCCCCACAGGGGGCCAGCAGATCTTC. Its protein product is CSAPTGGQQIF. This chain connects TRBV29-1 to TRBJ2-1; TRBD1 agrees at 9 bases. Germline V gives CDR1 SQVTM, CDR2 ANQGSEA. This CDR3 is 11 amino acids long.

A note on this clonotype: Given a much more abundant clone one base away, this may be a read error. This chain links TRBV13 with TRBJ2-3; the D is unclear. The germline V and J ends were trimmed by 7 bases and 1 base, with 18 bases remaining between them. The germline V gene encodes CDR1 PRHDT and CDR2 FYEKMQ (reference sequence). The CDR3 runs 16 residues. The CDR3 reads CASIERKGRGTDTQYF. The DNA of the CDR3 is TGTGCCAGCATCGAACGAAAGGGCCGGGGCACAGATACGCAGTATTTT.

In the case of this clonotype: One end of the junction does not line up with germline, which may come from a read error. V usage is TRBV11-2 and J usage is TRBJ1-1, with 7 bases fitting TRBD1. Per germline, CDR1 SGHAT and CDR2 FQNNGV. This CDR3 spans 18 amino acids. DNA for the CDR3: TGTGCCAACAGCCCGGGGGGCAAGGGGGCGACTAGCGACACTGAAGCTTTCTTT. Amino acids: CANSPGGKGATSDTEAFF.

The chain links TRBV11-2 to TRBJ2-3; D is perhaps TRBD2 (5 bases). This CDR3 has 13 amino acids. Germline CDR1 reads SGHAT; CDR2 reads FQNNGV. This CDR3 reads CDRTPLADDTQYF. CDR3 sequence (DNA): TGTGACAGAACCCCGCTAGCAGACGATACGCAGTATTTT. The variable domain in full, with the rest retrieved from reference TRBV11-2 and TRBJ2-3, is EAGVAQSPRYKIIEKRQSVAFWCNPISGHATLYWYQQILGQGPKLLIQFQNNGVVDDSQLPKDRFSAERLKGVDSTLKIQPAKLEDSAVYLCDRTPLADDTQYFGPGTRLTVL.

Of note for this clonotype: This sequence may be a read error, since a much larger clone differs from it by one base. In this CDR3 the conserved last residue, phenylalanine or tryptophan, is missing, so a read error is likely. The chain's CDR3 is CAISGTSGGNYEQYS. For the CDR3, the DNA is TGTGCCATCAGTGGGACTAGCGGGGGAAACTACGAGCAGTACTCC. The J gene is TRBJ2-7, the V gene TRBV10-3, with 13 bases fitting TRBD2. Trimming removed 4 bases from V and 3 bases from J; junction bases left unmatched: 3. The CDR3 length is 15 residues. From germline, CDR1 is ENHRY and CDR2 SYGVKD.

For this clonotype: One end of the junction varies from germline; a read error may be responsible. The chain has TRBV13 and TRBJ2-7, with 8 bases fitting TRBD2. This CDR3 is built from 15 residues. Germline assignment: CDR1 PRHDT and CDR2 FYEKMQ (reference sequence). CDR3 in amino acids: CVSSPNGRAPLEQYF. The CDR3, as DNA: TGTGTCAGCAGCCCCAACGGGAGGGCCCCTCTCGAACAGTACTTC.

About this clonotype itself: The conserved closing phenylalanine or tryptophan is absent in this CDR3, likely reflecting a read error. The chain employs TRBV6-1 and TRBJ2-7; D unresolved. The CDR3 runs 10 residues. The germline V gene has CDR1 MNHNS and CDR2 SASEGT. The CDR3 DNA reads TGTGACAGCTTCAGTTACGAGCAGTACTCC. It codes for CDSFSYEQYS.

The J gene is TRBJ2-5, the V gene TRBV30; 9 bases are shared with TRBD2. The germline gives CDR1 GTSNPN, CDR2 SVGIG (reference sequence). The CDR3 length is 15 residues. V lost 3 bases and J lost 3; bases outside the gene matches: 8. CDR3 loop: CAWSLRASGKETQYF. The CDR3 DNA reads as TGTGCCTGGAGCCTAAGAGCTAGCGGGAAAGAGACCCAGTACTTC. Looking up the rest from reference TRBV30 and TRBJ2-5 gives the full variable domain: SQTIHQWPATLVQPVGSPLSLECTVEGTSNPNLYWYRQAAGRGLQLLFYSVGIGQISSEVPQNLSASRPQDRQFILSSKKLLLSDSGFYLCAWSLRASGKETQYFGPGTRLLVL.

This clonotype was observed once. Germline and junction disagree at one end, which may indicate a read error. V gene TRBV28 combines with J gene TRBJ2-2, with TRBD1 matching 8 bases. The CDR3 has 15 residues. Germline CDR1 and CDR2: MDHEN and SYDVKM. The CDR3 DNA is TGTACCAGCAGTCCCGACAGGGGTCGCACCGGGGAGCTGTTTTTT. Encoded protein: CTSSPDRGRTGELFF.

On this clonotype itself: A read error may account for a junction end that differs from germline. V is TRBV11-2 and J is TRBJ2-1, with 8 positions matching TRBD2. This CDR3 comprises 15 residues. Germline-derived CDR1 and CDR2 are SGHAT and FQNNGV. The DNA of the CDR3 is TGTGCCAGCACGGGGGGGGCCGGGGGCGTCAATGAGCAGACCTTC. This translates into CASTGGAGGVNEQTF. Combining the CDR3 with reference TRBV11-2 and TRBJ2-1 gives the whole variable domain EAGVAQSPRYKIIEKRQSVAFWCNPISGHATLYWYQQILGQGPKLLIQFQNNGVVDDSQLPKDRFSAERLKGVDSTLKIQPAKLEDSAVYLCASTGGAGGVNEQTFGPGTRLTVL.

A note on this clonotype: A much larger clone lies a single base off, so this may be a read error. The genes are TRBV28 and TRBJ2-7, with 9 bases that match TRBD2. J was trimmed by 0 bases and V by 11 bases; bases with no gene match: 5. Germline-derived CDR1 and CDR2 are MDHEN and SYDVKM. This CDR3 spans 13 amino acids. CDR3 amino acids: CARGGGTSYEQYF. The CDR3 nucleotides read TGTGCCCGCGGGGGGGGCACCTCCTACGAGCAGTACTTC.

This clonotype turned up a few times. The rearrangement links TRBV5-6 to TRBJ1-1; possible D gene TRBD1, 5 bases. In germline, CDR1 is SGHDT, CDR2 YYEEEE. The CDR3 runs to 11 residues. V lost 4 bases to trimming and J lost 6 bases, with 7 bases between them. The CDR3 loop reads CASSAGSEAFF. CDR3 DNA sequence: TGTGCCAGCAGCGCAGGGTCTGAAGCTTTCTTT.

The sample holds many counts of this clonotype. V usage is TRBV6-1 and J usage is TRBJ2-3, with 8 bases aligning to TRBD1. The germline gives CDR1 MNHNS, CDR2 SASEGT. The CDR3 consists of 17 residues. Losses at the gene ends were 1 base for V and 0 bases for J; bases not matched to a gene: 6. The DNA for the CDR3 is TGTGCCAGCAGTGAAGTCCCAGGGGGCGCTAGCACAGATACGCAGTATTTT. Protein sequence: CASSEVPGGASTDTQYF.

The chain carries TRBV12-3 or TRBV12-4 and TRBJ2-7, with 7 bases that match TRBD2. There are 12 residues in the CDR3. Losses at the gene ends were 8 bases for V and 2 bases for J; bases not matched to a gene: 3. The CDR3 sequence: CASRGDPYEQYF. The CDR3 nucleotides are TGTGCCAGCCGGGGGGATCCCTACGAGCAGTACTTC.

A note on this clonotype: This clone may be a read error of a much larger clone one base away. The gene calls are TRBV5-6 and TRBJ2-7, with 11 bases aligning to TRBD2. The CDR3 is 16 residues long. Germline assignment: CDR1 SGHDT and CDR2 YYEEEE. V lost 0 bases and J lost 8; bases outside the gene matches: 10. The DNA for the CDR3 is TGTGCCAGCAGCTTGGGACTAGCGGGATTCCAGGACAAGCAGTACTTC. Encoded protein: CASSLGLAGFQDKQYF.

In regard to this clonotype: A read error is likely, as this CDR3 ends without the conserved phenylalanine or tryptophan. The DNA is left out, because the CDR3 cannot be placed on it with certainty; the CDR3 is given as TCRdb lists it. V and J are TRBV11-1 and TRBJ2-2; the table names TRBD2, a call not compared with the DNA. The CDR3 spans 14 residues, counting both ends. CDR1 is SGHAT, CDR2 FQDESV, per germline (reference sequence). This chain's CDR3 is CASSLWRETGELYS.